The next 26 T cell receptor beta chains were all read from a single sample in a study of blood T cell repertoires in COVID-19. Clones were sequenced by immunoSEQ multiplex PCR, and TCRdb holds only the in-frame ones, with some missing. The repertoire includes 110,000 to 150,000 clones, 70% to 85% of them detected once, and 1.5% to 2% sits in the top ten. The sample comprised PBMCs or T cells enriched from blood (not recorded which). These TCRs come from a woman aged 18-35 years who had been exposed to COVID-19.

CDR3 DNA: TGCAGCGTCACTGAGACTAGCGGGAGGGTGAACGAGCAGTACTTC. Protein sequence: CSVTETSGRVNEQYF. V is TRBV29-1 and J is TRBJ2-7; 14 nucleotides line up with TRBD2. The CDR3 is 15 residues long. V trimming: 6 bases; J trimming: 5 bases; junction bases outside the gene matches: 9. CDR1 and CDR2 (germline): SQVTM, ANQGSEA.

The chain has TRBV7-9 and TRBJ2-2, with D tentatively TRBD1 (6 bases). This CDR3 spans 16 amino acids. Trimming left V 6 bases short and J 6 bases short, with 20 bases between. Looked up from germline, CDR1 is SEHNR and CDR2 is FQNEAQ (reference sequence). CDR3 DNA: TGTGCCAGCAGTTACGTACAGGGTTTGGGACCCGGGGAGCTGTTTTTT. It codes for CASSYVQGLGPGELFF.

The rearrangement uses TRBV28 and TRBJ1-1, with D possibly TRBD1 on 5 matching bases. Between the trimmed V and J ends, which lost 3 bases and 3 bases, there was a span of 8 bases. Germline-derived CDR1 and CDR2 are MDHEN and SYDVKM. The CDR3 runs 13 residues. This CDR3 is CASSLWGDTEAFF. The CDR3 DNA follows: TGTGCCAGCAGTTTGTGGGGGGACACTGAAGCTTTCTTT.

V gene TRBV10-3 combines with J gene TRBJ1-2, with D hard to call. The CDR3 runs to 10 residues. Germline CDR1 ENHRY, CDR2 SYGVKD. CDR3 sequence reads: CVSGDYGYTF. As DNA, the CDR3 is TGTGTTAGCGGGGACTATGGCTACACCTTC.

The chain links TRBV10-2 to TRBJ2-7, with TRBD2 identical over 7 bases. Germline assignment: CDR1 WSHSY and CDR2 SAAADI. V gave up 5 bases and J gave up 0 bases; unmatched junction bases: 10. The CDR3 length is 16 residues. In nucleotides, the CDR3 is TGCGCCAGCAGTCCCGCCGGACTAGAAAGCTCCTACGAGCAGTACTTC. This gives the protein CASSPAGLESSYEQYF.

The chain is built from TRBV19 and TRBJ2-1; 12 nucleotides line up with TRBD2. The CDR3 totals 14 residues. V dropped 4 bases and J dropped 10; count of bases not matched to a gene: 5. Germline values: CDR1 LNHDA, CDR2 SQIVND (reference sequence). The CDR3 spells CASSTLAGGQEQFF. DNA for the CDR3: TGTGCCAGTAGTACCCTAGCGGGAGGGCAAGAGCAGTTCTTC.

The chain is built from TRBV7-6 and TRBJ2-7; 12 bases match TRBD2. J lost 5 bases, V lost 0 bases, and 5 bases had no gene match. From germline, CDR1 is SGHVS and CDR2 FNYEAQ. The CDR3 contains 16 residues. CDR3 residues: CASSLAPLAGGNEQYF. The CDR3 DNA reads TGTGCCAGCAGCTTAGCCCCACTAGCGGGAGGAAACGAGCAGTACTTC.

The chain has TRBV11-1 and TRBJ2-5; D remains unclear. Germline values: CDR1 SGHAT, CDR2 FQDESV (reference sequence). V lost 6 bases and J lost 1, with 12 bases in between. There are 14 residues in the CDR3. The CDR3 coding sequence is TGTGCCAGCAGAAAGAGAACCCCCCAAGAGACCCAGTACTTC. This gives the protein CASRKRTPQETQYF.

CDR3: CSALGGRRYNEQFF. The CDR3 DNA reads TGCAGCGCCCTTGGGGGGAGGCGTTACAATGAGCAGTTCTTC. V is TRBV29-1 and J is TRBJ2-1; D perhaps matches TRBD2 (6 bases). V gave up 7 bases and J gave up 4 bases, with 17 bases separating them. The CDR3 contains 14 residues. Germline V CDR1 and CDR2: SQVTM, ANQGSEA.

The chain carries TRBV12-3 or TRBV12-4 and TRBJ2-2, with D unclear. Trimming removed 3 bases from V and 7 bases from J, with 6 bases in between. The CDR3 consists of 12 residues. The CDR3 here is CASSFSGGELFF. The CDR3, as DNA: TGTGCCAGCAGTTTTTCGGGCGGGGAGCTGTTTTTT.

The chain is built from TRBV27 and TRBJ1-6; the match to TRBD1 covers 9 bases. CDR3 length: 16 amino acids. Germline V gives CDR1 MNHEY, CDR2 SMNVEV (reference sequence). The trim removed 6 bases at V and 1 base at J, leaving 4 bases unmatched. The CDR3 here is CASRGTGRSYNSPLHF. The CDR3 DNA reads TGTGCCAGCAGAGGGACAGGGAGGTCCTATAATTCACCCCTCCACTTT.

This chain connects TRBV4-1 to TRBJ1-2; D may be TRBD1 (5 bases). Trimming pared 0 bases from V and 8 bases from J, leaving 13 bases between. This CDR3 region has 14 residues. CDR1 is MGHRA and CDR2 is YSYEKL in the germline V gene. The CDR3, as DNA: TGCGCCAGCAGCCAAGATGAGACAGCGGGGGGCTACACCTTC. Its translation is CASSQDETAGGYTF.

The V call is TRBV3-1 (or the pseudogene TRBV3-2), the J call TRBJ1-2; D is possibly TRBD1 (6 bases). Per the germline V gene, CDR1 is LGHDT and CDR2 is YNNKEL (reference sequence). The CDR3 totals 15 residues. Trimming removed 2 bases from V and 7 bases from J, with 17 bases in between. DNA of the CDR3: TGTGCCAGCAGCCAAATGGGGGCGATGTACTCTGGCTACACCTTC. Translating gives CASSQMGAMYSGYTF.

V is TRBV18 and J is TRBJ1-4; D gene ambiguous. There are 15 residues in the CDR3. Germline V gives CDR1 KGHSH, CDR2 LQKENI. The germline V and J ends were trimmed by 4 bases and 0 bases, with 9 bases remaining between them. In DNA, the CDR3 is TGTGCCAGCTCACGTATACAAGCAACTAATGAAAAACTGTTTTTT. Its translation: CASSRIQATNEKLFF.

For the CDR3, the DNA is TGTGCCAGCAGCGCACAGGGGGCTAACACTGAAGCTTTCTTT. Its protein product is CASSAQGANTEAFF. The V and J genes are TRBV11-2 and TRBJ1-1; 9 positions agree with TRBD1. Germline CDR1 and CDR2: SGHAT and FQNNGV. The CDR3 is 14 amino acids. The trim removed 5 bases at V and 2 bases at J, leaving 3 bases unmatched.

The chain combines TRBV12-3 or TRBV12-4 with TRBJ2-7; tentatively, D is TRBD1 (5 bases). The V end was cut by 3 bases, the J end by 2 bases, with 8 bases between. The CDR3 runs to 13 residues. CDR3 protein: CASSFQGPYEQYF. For the CDR3, the DNA is TGTGCCAGCAGTTTTCAGGGTCCCTACGAGCAGTACTTC.

This sequence joins TRBV28 and TRBJ1-4; TRBD1 matches at 10 bases. J gave up 6 bases and V 2 bases, and 6 bases lay outside the gene matches. The CDR3 runs to 16 residues. CDR1 is MDHEN, CDR2 SYDVKM, per germline. Here the CDR3 reads CASSLGTGVFDEKLFF. The CDR3 nucleotides are TGTGCCAGCAGTTTAGGGACAGGGGTCTTTGATGAAAAACTGTTTTTT.

CDR3 sequence (DNA): TGTGCCAGCAGTGAAGAGACAGATGGGGCCAAAAACATTCAGTACTTC. As protein: CASSEETDGAKNIQYF. The chain links TRBV6-1 to TRBJ2-4; TRBD1 is a possible D gene (5 bases). Germline loops: CDR1 MNHNS, CDR2 SASEGT. The CDR3 sequence is 16 residues long. Trimming pared 1 base from V and 1 base from J, leaving 11 bases between.

The V gene is TRBV7-9, the J gene TRBJ2-7, with a tentative D call TRBD1 (6 bases). The germline V gene encodes CDR1 SEHNR and CDR2 FQNEAQ (reference sequence). Trimming removed 8 bases at V and 5 bases at J, with 10 bases between. The length of the CDR3 is 11 residues. CDR3 sequence: CASSGVHEQYF. The CDR3 nucleotides read TGTGCCAGCTCAGGGGTCCACGAGCAGTACTTC.

This clone has a count of ten or more. This chain connects TRBV5-1 to TRBJ1-1; no reliable D call. This CDR3 is 13 amino acids long. Germline-derived CDR1 and CDR2 are SGHRS and YFSETQ. V was pared by 4 bases and J by 1 base, with 8 bases between. The CDR3 region is CASSGGGNTEAFF. For the CDR3, the DNA is TGCGCCAGCAGCGGCGGCGGGAACACTGAAGCTTTCTTT.

The chain is built from TRBV27 and TRBJ1-2, with D uncertain. From germline, CDR1 is MNHEY and CDR2 SMNVEV (reference sequence). Trimming cost V 2 bases and J 2 bases, with 6 bases left between them. This CDR3 has 13 residues. The CDR3 DNA reads as TGTGCCAGCAGTTTAGACTGGAACTATGGCTACACCTTC. Its translation: CASSLDWNYGYTF.

The J gene is TRBJ1-2, the V gene TRBV27, with no clear D. The CDR3 sequence is 13 residues long. Germline CDR1 reads MNHEY; CDR2 reads SMNVEV (reference sequence). The V and J ends lost 4 bases and 3 bases respectively, with 9 bases between them. CDR3 DNA: TGTGCCAGCAGTTATTCTCTCGACTATGGCTACACCTTC. Protein: CASSYSLDYGYTF.

V usage is TRBV2 and J usage is TRBJ1-1, with a weak D call TRBD1 (5 bases). With 6 bases removed from V and 0 bases from J, the gap between germline ends came to 17 bases. Germline assignment: CDR1 SNHLY and CDR2 FYNNEI. The CDR3 length is 16 residues. The CDR3: CASSGPGTFMNTEAFF. DNA of the CDR3: TGTGCCAGCAGCGGTCCCGGGACTTTCATGAACACTGAAGCTTTCTTT.

In nucleotides, the CDR3 is TGTGCCATCAGTGATGGGACAGGGGATGGCTACACCTTC. Translating it yields CAISDGTGDGYTF. The chain is built from TRBV10-3 and TRBJ1-2, with 10 positions matching TRBD1. V was clipped by 3 bases and J by 6 bases; unmatched bases: 1. The germline CDR1 and CDR2 sequences are ENHRY and SYGVKD. The CDR3 is 13 residues long.

V is TRBV29-1 and J is TRBJ2-5; 12 nucleotides match TRBD2. V trimming: 7 bases; J trimming: 5 bases; junction bases outside the gene matches: 8. The CDR3 covers 14 residues. Per germline, CDR1 SQVTM and CDR2 ANQGSEA. The CDR3 region is CSAGLAGRRETQYF. CDR3 DNA sequence: TGCAGCGCCGGACTAGCGGGAAGAAGGGAGACCCAGTACTTC. The whole variable domain, filled in from reference TRBV29-1 and TRBJ2-5, reads SAVISQKPSRDICQRGTSLTIQCQVDSQVTMMFWYRQQPGQSLTLIATANQGSEATYESGFVIDKFPISRPNLTFSTLTVSNMSPEDSSIYLCSAGLAGRRETQYFGPGTRLLVL.

The chain uses TRBV4-3 and TRBJ2-7; TRBD2 matches at 8 bases. The CDR3 spans 14 residues. V was clipped by 4 bases and J by 3 bases; unmatched bases: 5. Germline assignment: CDR1 LGHNA and CDR2 YSLEER. The CDR3 protein is CASSPNSGVYEQYF. CDR3 coding DNA: TGCGCCAGCAGCCCCAATAGCGGGGTCTACGAGCAGTACTTC.